This entry lists 30 T cell receptor beta chains sequenced from one sample in a study of control samples from healthy donors and cancer patients. Sequencing was performed with immunoSEQ multiplex PCR; in TCRdb, only in-frame clones are kept and a portion is missing. The sample carries 65,000 to 85,000 clones, 70% to 90% recorded once. The sample consisted of PBMCs. The source of these receptors is a woman in her 50s with head and neck cancer.

The chain links TRBV5-1 to TRBJ2-3; 7 bases fit TRBD1. The CDR3 covers 14 residues. CDR1 and CDR2 (germline): SGHRS, YFSETQ. V gave up 4 bases and J gave up 2 bases; unmatched junction bases: 4. Here the CDR3 DNA reads TGCGCCAGCAGCCGGGACAGCGCCACAGATACGCAGTATTTT. Translated: CASSRDSATDTQYF.

In its sample, this clone was seen a few times. V and J are TRBV7-2 and TRBJ1-5; 8 nucleotides align to TRBD1. The CDR3 is 14 amino acids. V gave up 3 bases and J gave up 4 bases; unmatched junction bases: 2. Germline V gives CDR1 SGHTA, CDR2 FQGNSA. The CDR3 loop reads CASSFDRGNQPQHF. DNA of the CDR3: TGTGCCAGCAGCTTCGACAGGGGAAATCAGCCCCAGCATTTT.

This rearrangement joins TRBV3-1 (or the pseudogene TRBV3-2) to TRBJ1-1; TRBD1 aligns across 9 bases. This CDR3 is 17 amino acids long. The germline CDR1 and CDR2 sequences are LGHDT and YNNKEL (reference sequence). After removal of 1 base from V and 7 bases from J, the junction contained 13 bases not matched to a gene. The CDR3 DNA reads TGTGCCAGCAGCCAAGGAAAAAAACGTGAGGACAGGGGTGAAGCTTTCTTT. Translating it yields CASSQGKKREDRGEAFF.

The V and J genes are TRBV6-6 and TRBJ2-5; TRBD1 is a possible D gene (6 bases). This CDR3 comprises 14 residues. V was cut by 8 bases and J by 2 bases, with 15 bases left in between. Germline-derived CDR1 and CDR2 are MNHNY and SVGAGI (reference sequence). The CDR3 coding sequence is TGTGCCAGCCAGCGGACAGCCCAACAAGAGACCCAGTACTTC. Translating gives CASQRTAQQETQYF.

The chain recombines TRBV19 with TRBJ1-1; perhaps TRBD1 as D (5 bases). CDR3 length equals 15 residues. With 3 bases removed from V and 6 bases from J, the gap between germline ends came to 17 bases. Germline V lookup: CDR1 LNHDA, CDR2 SQIVND (reference sequence). The CDR3 here is CASSMEQGGKSEAFF. CDR3 DNA: TGTGCCAGTAGTATGGAGCAGGGTGGAAAGTCTGAAGCTTTCTTT.

The chain is built from TRBV5-1 and TRBJ2-2; 8 bases are a match to TRBD1. Trimming at V came to 4 bases and at J to 1 base, leaving 9 bases not matched to a gene. Germline V gene data show CDR1 as SGHRS and CDR2 as YFSETQ. The CDR3 is made up of 17 amino acids. The CDR3 nucleotides are TGCGCCAGCAGCCTCTCAGGGACAGGAATGAACACCGGGGAGCTGTTTTTT. This translates into CASSLSGTGMNTGELFF.

V is TRBV28 and J is TRBJ2-3; 9 bases align to TRBD2. The CDR3 spans 15 residues. CDR1 MDHEN and CDR2 SYDVKM come from the germline V gene. J lost 7 bases, V lost 1 base, and 6 bases had no gene match. DNA for the CDR3: TGTGCCAGCAGTTTATCGGCGGGGGGGCAAAATACGCAGTATTTT. Its protein product is CASSLSAGGQNTQYF.

The chain is built from TRBV7-8 and TRBJ1-1, with a weak D call TRBD1 (5 bases). Germline V lookup: CDR1 SGHVS, CDR2 FQNEAQ. The CDR3 spans 17 residues. V gave up 1 base and J gave up 0 bases, with 15 bases separating them. The CDR3 DNA is TGTGCCAGCAGCTTAGTCCCAGGGCTAGGAATGAACACTGAAGCTTTCTTT. This sequence encodes CASSLVPGLGMNTEAFF.

A single count supports this clone. The gene calls are TRBV9 and TRBJ2-2; TRBD1 aligns across 8 bases. The length of the CDR3 is 14 residues. CDR1 is SGDLS, CDR2 YYNGEE, per germline. V lost 1 base to trimming and J lost 4 bases; unmatched junction nucleotides: 0. The CDR3 region has the DNA TGTGCCAGCAGCGTAACAGGGGGCACCGGGGAGCTGTTTTTT. Protein sequence: CASSVTGGTGELFF.

CDR3 in DNA: TGTGCTAGTGGTGCCGAACAGGGGGCAGGGGATACGCAGTATTTT. Protein product: CASGAEQGAGDTQYF. The genes are TRBV12-5 and TRBJ2-3; TRBD1 aligns across 9 bases. Trimming took 5 bases from V and 6 from J; bases not matched to a gene: 9. The germline CDR1 and CDR2 sequences are LGHNT and FRNRAP. The CDR3 extends over 15 amino acids.

This clone was counted a single time. This chain uses TRBV6-5 with TRBJ1-1; 7 bases are a match to TRBD1. Germline trimming cut 7 bases from V and 5 bases from J; bases unmatched to any gene: 13. Germline V gene data show CDR1 as MNHEY and CDR2 as SVGAGI. This CDR3 is 15 amino acids long. The CDR3 bases are TGTGCCAGCACCCCAGGCGGAGGGGGCAATACTGAAGCTTTCTTT. As protein: CASTPGGGGNTEAFF.

The gene calls are TRBV20-1 and TRBJ2-5; tentatively, D is TRBD1 (6 bases). The length of the CDR3 is 15 residues. V lost 3 bases to trimming and J lost 3 bases, with 17 bases between them. The germline gives CDR1 DFQATT, CDR2 SNEGSKA (reference sequence). CDR3 residues: CSASAGDDWEETQYF. The CDR3 DNA reads TGCAGTGCTAGTGCAGGGGATGATTGGGAAGAGACCCAGTACTTC.

The rearrangement links TRBV7-3 to TRBJ2-1; D may be TRBD2 (6 bases). The CDR3 runs 15 residues. Germline V gene data show CDR1 as SGHTA and CDR2 as FQGTGA. Trimming shortened V by 2 bases and J by 0 bases, and 8 bases separated the two germline ends. The CDR3 spells CASSLQTSSYNEQFF. Written as DNA, the CDR3 is TGTGCCAGCAGCTTACAGACTAGCTCCTACAATGAGCAGTTCTTC.

The rearrangement joins TRBV19 to TRBJ2-3, with unresolved D. Deletions cut 5 bases from V and 2 bases from J, with 14 bases between. This CDR3 comprises 15 residues. The germline V gene encodes CDR1 LNHDA and CDR2 SQIVND (reference sequence). As DNA, the CDR3 is TGTGCCAGTAGTGCTCCTAGATTCCCCACAGATACGCAGTATTTT. Translating it yields CASSAPRFPTDTQYF.

V usage is TRBV19 and J usage is TRBJ1-2; D not certain. V was clipped by 7 bases and J by 7 bases, with 19 bases between them. Germline values: CDR1 LNHDA, CDR2 SQIVND (reference sequence). The CDR3 covers 14 residues. CDR3 region: CASMAGGGRAGYTF. CDR3 DNA sequence: TGTGCCAGTATGGCCGGTGGAGGGCGGGCTGGCTACACCTTC. The full variable domain, rest sourced from reference TRBV19 and TRBJ1-2, is DGGITQSPKYLFRKEGQNVTLSCEQNLNHDAMYWYRQDPGQGLRLIYYSQIVNDFQKGDIAEGYSVSREKKESFPLTVTSAQKNPTAFYLCASMAGGGRAGYTFGSGTRLTVV.

The rearrangement joins TRBV5-6 to TRBJ1-6; D unresolved. With 3 bases removed from V and 9 bases from J, the gap between germline ends came to 13 bases. Germline V gene lookup returns CDR1 SGHDT and CDR2 YYEEEE. This CDR3 has 14 residues. The CDR3 sequence: CASSSWGSTSPLHF. CDR3 bases: TGTGCCAGCAGCTCCTGGGGATCTACTTCACCCCTCCACTTT. Using reference TRBV5-6 and TRBJ1-6 for the parts outside the CDR3, the full variable domain is DAGVTQSPTHLIKTRGQQVTLRCSPKSGHDTVSWYQQALGQGPQFIFQYYEEEERQRGNFPDRFSGHQFPNYSSELNVNALLLGDSALYLCASSSWGSTSPLHFGNGTRLTVT.

The chain recombines TRBV2 with TRBJ2-2, with 9 bases aligning to TRBD1. The CDR3 covers 18 residues. CDR1 is SNHLY, CDR2 FYNNEI, per germline. With V trimmed by 2 bases and J by 6 bases, 13 bases remained unmatched. The CDR3, as DNA: TGTGCCAGCAGTGAAACGGGACAGGGTCGATTGCGGGCCGGGGAGCTGTTTTTT. Its protein product is CASSETGQGRLRAGELFF.

This sequence joins TRBV5-4 and TRBJ2-3; possible D gene TRBD2, 6 bases. The CDR3 runs 15 residues. Between the trimmed V and J ends, which lost 2 bases and 4 bases, there was a span of 14 bases. Germline-derived CDR1 and CDR2 are SGHNT and YYREEE (reference sequence). CDR3 coding DNA: TGTGCCAGCAGCTTAGGGACTTCCCGTGCAGATACGCAGTATTTT. Protein sequence: CASSLGTSRADTQYF.

This chain connects TRBV7-9 to TRBJ1-4, with TRBD1 matching over 10 bases. Germline values: CDR1 SEHNR, CDR2 FQNEAQ (reference sequence). This CDR3 spans 15 amino acids. J was trimmed by 4 bases and V by 5 bases; bases with no gene match: 4. CDR3 region: CASSPTGGLNEKLFF. CDR3 nucleotide sequence: TGTGCCAGCAGCCCGACAGGGGGCCTTAATGAAAAACTGTTTTTT.

The chain carries TRBV28 and TRBJ2-7; TRBD2 is a possible D gene (6 bases). CDR1 and CDR2 from the germline V gene are MDHEN and SYDVKM. Trimming pared 5 bases from V and 2 bases from J, leaving 16 bases between. This CDR3 contains 15 residues. The CDR3 sequence: CASSRSAGPPYEQYF. As DNA, the CDR3 is TGTGCCAGCAGTCGATCTGCGGGGCCACCCTACGAGCAGTACTTC.

The J gene is TRBJ1-1, the V gene TRBV5-1; TRBD1 might be the D (6 bases). V was cut by 0 bases and J by 0 bases, with 18 bases left in between. CDR3 length: 18 amino acids. Germline CDR1 is SGHRS and CDR2 is YFSETQ. In nucleotides, the CDR3 is TGCGCCAGCAGCTTGGCCGAACAGGGTGATCATATGAACACTGAAGCTTTCTTT. Translated: CASSLAEQGDHMNTEAFF.

This rearrangement joins TRBV29-1 to TRBJ2-7; 8 bases match TRBD1. This CDR3 spans 13 amino acids. Trimming at V came to 0 bases and at J to 7 bases, leaving 5 bases not matched to a gene. The germline V gene has CDR1 SQVTM and CDR2 ANQGSEA. CDR3 coding DNA: TGCAGCGTTGAAGATAGGACAGGGAGGGAGCAGTACTTC. It yields the protein CSVEDRTGREQYF.

The V gene is TRBV11-2, the J gene TRBJ2-7, with TRBD1 as a possible D gene (6 bases). The CDR3 runs 15 residues. Germline CDR1 reads SGHAT; CDR2 reads FQNNGV. Between the trimmed V and J ends, which lost 3 bases and 3 bases, there was a span of 15 bases. CDR3 loop: CASSFITGIDYEQYF. For the CDR3, the DNA is TGTGCCAGCAGCTTCATAACAGGGATCGACTACGAGCAGTACTTC.

The chain is built from TRBV28 and TRBJ2-7; TRBD1 agrees at 8 bases. With V trimmed by 8 bases and J by 1 base, 10 bases remained unmatched. Per germline, CDR1 MDHEN and CDR2 SYDVKM. This CDR3 region has 15 residues. CDR3 in amino acids: CASGATGENSYEQYF. The CDR3 coding sequence is TGTGCCAGCGGAGCGACAGGGGAGAATTCCTACGAGCAGTACTTC.

V gene TRBV3-1 (or the pseudogene TRBV3-2) combines with J gene TRBJ1-1, with TRBD1 matching over 8 bases. The CDR3 has 14 amino acids. Germline CDR1 reads LGHDT; CDR2 reads YNNKEL (reference sequence). Germline trimming cut 4 bases from V and 7 bases from J; bases unmatched to any gene: 8. DNA for the CDR3: TGTGCCAGCAGCCTACTCAGGGGGCTCGGTGAAGCTTTCTTT. Translating it yields CASSLLRGLGEAFF.

This chain links TRBV7-8 with TRBJ2-3; TRBD1 agrees at 7 bases. Unmatched junction bases numbered 4, after V lost 1 base and J lost 3 bases. Germline V gene lookup returns CDR1 SGHVS and CDR2 FQNEAQ. This CDR3 region has 15 residues. This chain's CDR3 is CASSLGGRGTDTQYF. The CDR3, as DNA: TGTGCCAGCAGCTTAGGGGGCAGGGGGACAGATACGCAGTATTTT.

The CDR3: CAWGVGGEETQYF. The CDR3 nucleotides read TGTGCCTGGGGGGTGGGGGGAGAAGAGACCCAGTACTTC. This chain links TRBV30 with TRBJ2-5, with a weak D call TRBD2 (6 bases). V shed 5 bases and J shed 3 bases, with 13 bases lying between them. The germline V gene encodes CDR1 GTSNPN and CDR2 SVGIG (reference sequence). The CDR3 runs 13 residues.

The table lists this clone with a count of one. Here the CDR3 DNA reads TGCGCCAGCAGCGAAGGGACAGGAAAGGATGGCTACACCTTC. Translation gives CASSEGTGKDGYTF. The rearrangement links TRBV5-1 to TRBJ1-2; 8 positions agree with TRBD1. Losses at the gene ends were 4 bases for V and 6 bases for J; bases not matched to a gene: 8. This CDR3 comprises 14 residues. Germline values: CDR1 SGHRS, CDR2 YFSETQ.

The V and J genes are TRBV5-5 and TRBJ1-1, with D maybe TRBD1 (6 bases). Deletions cut 0 bases from V and 1 base from J, with 16 bases between. The CDR3 is 17 residues long. Germline V gives CDR1 SGHKS, CDR2 YYEKEE (reference sequence). The CDR3: CASSLGVQGVRNTEAFF. Here the CDR3 DNA reads TGTGCCAGCAGCTTGGGTGTACAGGGAGTGAGGAACACTGAAGCTTTCTTT.

The V call is TRBV27, the J call TRBJ2-3, with 13 bases identical to TRBD2. The V segment lost 2 bases and the J segment 4 bases; nucleotides outside the gene matches: 3. The CDR3 extends over 16 amino acids. In germline, CDR1 is MNHEY, CDR2 SMNVEV (reference sequence). The CDR3 sequence: CASSLRLAGGPDTQYF. The CDR3 DNA reads as TGTGCCAGCAGTTTACGACTAGCGGGGGGCCCAGATACGCAGTATTTT.